This entry features one T cell receptor beta chain sequence. The data belong to a study of blood T cell repertoires in COVID-19. This CDR3 region has 18 residues. Germline CDR1 is SGHRS and CDR2 is YFSETQ. V was clipped by 2 bases and J by 0 bases, with 15 bases between them. Sequenced by immunoSEQ multiplex PCR; TCRdb stores in-frame clones only, minus some. The table has some 110,000 clones, approximately 80% seen once. The material sequenced was peripheral blood. This chain connects TRBV5-1 to TRBJ2-6, with D possibly being TRBD2 (6 bases). The clonotype originates from a woman between 65 and 79 years old with acute or convalescent COVID-19. The CDR3 protein is CASSLSWQGGSGANVLTF. The CDR3, as DNA: TGCGCCAGCAGCTTATCGTGGCAGGGAGGCTCTGGGGCCAACGTCCTGACTTTC.